This TCR beta chain was found in a study of T cell responses to AZD1222 COVID-19 vaccine. With respect to this clone: Its antigen is unidentified.

Points from the study as a whole: Donors were largely white British and mainly female; clonal diversity was possibly underestimated. Spike-specific TCR breadth and depth rose after two AZD1222 doses. Epitopes outside B.1.351 and B.1.1.7 mutated regions reportedly drew nearly half of spike TCRs. Repertoires in all cases were sampled only once the peak T cell response had passed.

Deletions cut 0 bases from V and 0 bases from J, with 7 bases between. Germline CDR1 and CDR2: SGHRS and YFSETQ. This CDR3 region has 15 residues. Profiled with immunoSEQ multiplex PCR; TCRdb holds only in-frame clones, not every one. The repertoire has about 120,000 clones, just over 85% of them found once; the top ten carry over 15%. The chain links TRBV5-1 to TRBJ2-1; possibly TRBD2 for D (5 bases). This receptor was taken from an adult in good health. The starting material was peripheral blood, obtained on day 0 of MenACWY control vaccination. The CDR3 is CASSLERRSYNEQFF. The CDR3 region has the DNA TGCGCCAGCAGCTTGGAGCGGCGCTCCTACAATGAGCAGTTCTTC.